This T cell receptor (beta chain) appears in the sequencing data of a study of blood T cells in healthy people across ages. Study-wide findings and caveats: In older individuals, TCR beta diversity per million T cells was lower, falling roughly linearly with age.

Looked up from germline, CDR1 is MNHEY and CDR2 is SVGEGT. The CDR3 is made up of 15 amino acids. Trimming cost V 5 bases and J 4 bases, with 17 bases left between them. Together with a sample-barcoded 5' primer, a J-beta primer mix was included in a second PCR lasting roughly 6 to 12 cycles. TCRdb redid the calling of the 5' RACE reads with MiXCR, one entry per CDR3 protein. Of around 1,500,000 distinct CDR3 sequences detected, 42% appear once; the ten largest clones hold 7.9%. A note on this clonotype: Its matching antigen is unknown.

At least 7 million PBMCs were isolated per sample. The rearrangement uses TRBV6-2 or TRBV6-3 and TRBJ1-2, with unresolved D. This TCR was recovered from a woman aged 18 to 35 in good health. The material sequenced was blood. DNA of the CDR3: TGTGCCAGCAGTGGGCAGGTGCTATGGAGCTATGGCTACACCTTC. Protein sequence: CASSGQVLWSYGYTF.